The 14 T cell receptor beta chains reported below all come from one sample, sequenced in a study of cytotoxic CD8 clonotypes in ibrutinib-treated CLL. TCRdb keeps only in-frame clones here, not all; method: immunoSEQ multiplex PCR. The profile shows some 200,000 clones, 65% to 80% of them singletons. The sequences come from PBMCs, collected after 12 months of ibrutinib treatment. Receptor source: a human donor with chronic lymphocytic leukemia.

The chain employs TRBV18 and TRBJ2-3, with D possibly TRBD2 on 6 matching bases. V was trimmed by 6 bases and J by 2 bases, leaving 12 bases between them. The CDR3 length is 14 residues. Germline CDR1 reads KGHSH; CDR2 reads LQKENI. The CDR3 bases are TGTGCCAGCTCTCCGGACTATGTCACAGATACGCAGTATTTT. Translated, it gives CASSPDYVTDTQYF.

The chain employs TRBV7-8 and TRBJ1-1; no clear D gene. Trimming pared 7 bases from V and 4 bases from J, leaving 16 bases between. CDR1 SGHVS and CDR2 FQNEAQ come from the germline V gene. The CDR3 has 14 residues. CDR3 sequence reads: CASNVRRAVTEAFF. The CDR3 DNA sequence: TGTGCCAGCAACGTCCGGCGGGCGGTCACTGAAGCTTTCTTT.

This clone was observed a handful of times. J is TRBJ2-7 and V is TRBV28, with D hard to call. The V end lost 7 bases, the J end lost 0 bases, and 10 bases lay between the germline ends. Per germline, CDR1 MDHEN and CDR2 SYDVKM. This CDR3 has 13 amino acids. CDR3 DNA sequence: TGTGCCAGCAACACTCAGGACTCCTACGAGCAGTACTTC. Its translation: CASNTQDSYEQYF.

The CDR3 bases are TGTGCCACCAGCAGAGGGAGGGGCAGCAGCTCCTACAATGAGCAGTTCTTC. It translates to CATSRGRGSSSYNEQFF. This chain connects TRBV15 to TRBJ2-1; a possible D gene is TRBD2 (6 bases). V dropped 1 base and J dropped 0 bases, with 13 bases sitting between them. The CDR3 is 17 residues long. From germline, CDR1 is LNHNV and CDR2 YYDKDF (reference sequence).

The chain combines TRBV30 with TRBJ1-6; possibly TRBD1 for D (5 bases). Trimming took off 3 bases at V and 7 bases at J, with 16 bases between the two ends. The CDR3 runs 15 residues. From germline, CDR1 is GTSNPN and CDR2 SVGIG (reference sequence). This CDR3 is CAWRVKAGGNSPLHF. The CDR3 DNA reads TGTGCCTGGAGGGTAAAAGCGGGGGGAAATTCACCCCTCCACTTT.

V gene TRBV25-1 combines with J gene TRBJ2-5, with TRBD2 as a possible D gene (5 bases). V was shortened by 5 bases and J by 5 bases, with 15 bases between the two germline ends. Looked up from germline, CDR1 is MGHDK and CDR2 is SYGVNS. The CDR3 runs to 14 residues. The CDR3 sequence: CASSSPARVETQYF. CDR3 bases: TGTGCCAGCAGTTCCCCAGCGAGGGTGGAGACCCAGTACTTC.

The chain recombines TRBV2 with TRBJ2-1; D unclear. The V and J ends lost 4 bases and 5 bases respectively, with 12 bases between them. The CDR3 is made up of 14 amino acids. Germline CDR1 and CDR2: SNHLY and FYNNEI. CDR3 loop: CASSVFDLDNEQFF. The CDR3 DNA follows: TGTGCCAGCAGTGTGTTTGACCTGGACAATGAGCAGTTCTTC.

This chain joins TRBV7-8 and TRBJ2-1; D perhaps matches TRBD1 (6 bases). This CDR3 comprises 16 residues. The V gene's germline CDR1 is SGHVS and CDR2 FQNEAQ. V was clipped by 5 bases and J by 2 bases, with 16 bases between them. This chain's CDR3 is CASSPYRVGAYNEQFF. CDR3 coding DNA: TGTGCCAGCAGCCCCTACAGGGTCGGGGCCTACAATGAGCAGTTCTTC.

J is TRBJ2-7 and V is TRBV28; either TRBD1 or TRBD2 may supply D (5 bases each). CDR1 MDHEN and CDR2 SYDVKM come from the germline V gene. V dropped 7 bases and J dropped 12 bases, with 22 bases sitting between them. The CDR3 contains 13 residues. The CDR3 is CASTRPGRQTWYF. The CDR3 nucleotides read TGTGCCAGCACCCGACCGGGACGCCAAACTTGGTACTTC. The whole variable domain, remainder taken from reference TRBV28 and TRBJ2-7, is DVKVTQSSRYLVKRTGEKVFLECVQDMDHENMFWYRQDPGLGLRLIYFSYDVKMKEKGDIPEGYSVSREKKERFSLILESASTNQTSMYLCASTRPGRQTWYFGPGTRLTVT.

The rearrangement joins TRBV7-2 to TRBJ2-7; TRBD1 matches at 8 bases. Trimming took 1 base from V and 4 from J; bases not matched to a gene: 3. CDR3 length: 14 residues. Germline CDR1 reads SGHTA; CDR2 reads FQGNSA. The CDR3 is CASSLGDRTYEQYF. CDR3 nucleotide sequence: TGTGCCAGCAGCTTAGGGGACAGGACATACGAGCAGTACTTC. The whole variable domain, remainder taken from reference TRBV7-2 and TRBJ2-7, is GAGVSQSPSNKVTEKGKDVELRCDPISGHTALYWYRQSLGQGLEFLIYFQGNSAPDKSGLPSDRFSAERTGGSVSTLTIQRTQQEDSAVYLCASSLGDRTYEQYFGPGTRLTVT.

Remarks on this clone: The same CDR3 is also encoded by other DNA sequences in this sample. The chain recombines TRBV6-5 with TRBJ1-1; TRBD1 might be the D (5 bases). Germline V gene data show CDR1 as MNHEY and CDR2 as SVGAGI. There are 12 residues in the CDR3. Trimming took 2 bases from V and 8 from J, leaving 9 bases between them. CDR3 sequence (DNA): TGTGCCAGCAGTTACGGGACGGGGGAAGCTTTCTTT. It yields the protein CASSYGTGEAFF.

The chain uses TRBV27 and TRBJ1-2; 7 bases align to TRBD1. The CDR3 is 14 amino acids. CDR1 and CDR2 from the germline V gene are MNHEY and SMNVEV (reference sequence). After removal of 3 bases from V and 8 bases from J, the junction contained 9 bases not matched to a gene. The CDR3 region is CASSFLQGIEGYTF. The CDR3, as DNA: TGTGCCAGCAGTTTCCTACAGGGGATTGAGGGCTACACCTTC.

This rearrangement joins TRBV6-1 to TRBJ2-5, with no clear D. There are 10 residues in the CDR3. Trimming left V 8 bases short and J 5 bases short, with 6 bases between. From germline, CDR1 is MNHNS and CDR2 SASEGT. The DNA for the CDR3 is TGTGCCAGCGATTGGGAGACCCAGTACTTC. It codes for CASDWETQYF.

The chain couples TRBV6-5 to TRBJ2-1; the D gene is possibly TRBD1 (6 bases). The germline CDR1 and CDR2 sequences are MNHEY and SVGAGI. The CDR3 totals 12 residues. Trimming shortened V by 9 bases and J by 5 bases, and 11 bases separated the two germline ends. The CDR3 reads CASKTGNNEQFF. CDR3 in DNA: TGTGCCAGTAAAACAGGGAACAATGAGCAGTTCTTC.